This T cell receptor (beta chain) stems from a study of control samples from healthy donors and cancer patients. Here immunoSEQ multiplex PCR was the method, and the copy in TCRdb shows in-frame clones only, minus some. This sample has around 130,000 clones, with about 89% found just once. Trimming removed 4 bases at V and 9 bases at J, with 13 bases between. CDR3 size: 13 residues. The germline gives CDR1 SGHDN, CDR2 FVKESK. The sample was blood. The receptor comes from a man aged 50 to 60 in good health. The genes are TRBV14 and TRBJ2-1, with TRBD2 as a possible D gene (5 bases). The CDR3 spells CASSLVEGSEQFF. The CDR3 nucleotides are TGTGCCAGCAGCCTCGTAGAAGGGAGTGAGCAGTTCTTC. Combining the CDR3 with reference TRBV14 and TRBJ2-1 gives the whole variable domain EAGVTQFPSHSVIEKGQTVTLRCDPISGHDNLYWYRRVMGKEIKFLLHFVKESKQDESGMPNNRFLAERTGGTYSTLKVQPAELEDSGVYFCASSLVEGSEQFFGPGTRLTVL.